One sample yielded the 2 T cell receptor beta chains listed below, sequenced in a study of blood T cell repertoires in COVID-19. The table came from immunoSEQ multiplex PCR; TCRdb's copy has only in-frame clones and leaves some out. The sample lists fewer than 50,000 clones; about four fifths were seen once. The sequenced sample consisted of peripheral blood. The receptors derive from a woman older than 75 with active or convalescent COVID-19.

This clone came up once. The genes are TRBV10-3 and TRBJ2-5; the D gene is possibly TRBD1 (5 bases). The CDR3 covers 14 residues. Germline V gene data show CDR1 as ENHRY and CDR2 as SYGVKD. Trimming removed 0 bases at V and 4 bases at J, with 9 bases between. The CDR3 DNA is TGTGCCATCAGTGAGTCAACAGGCCGAGAGACCCAGTACTTC. This translates into CAISESTGRETQYF.

V gene TRBV28 combines with J gene TRBJ1-5; 11 nucleotides align to TRBD1. V shed 10 bases, J shed 5 bases, and the junction held 13 bases outside the gene matches. The CDR3 has 16 residues. CDR1 and CDR2 (germline): MDHEN, SYDVKM. The CDR3 DNA sequence: TGTGCCACTACGGCCCCGGGACAGGGGGTAGATCAGCCCCAGCATTTT. It encodes CATTAPGQGVDQPQHF.